This is a list of T cell receptor beta chains from one sample in a study of molecular identifiers for immune sequencing clone quantification. MiXCR, applied by TCRdb to the PCR reads, yields one record per CDR3 protein. Of just under 650,000 distinct CDR3 sequences in the sample, nearly 20% were seen once. Sample: naive CD8+ T cells from blood, with Jurkat cell RNA spiked in. The receptors come from a human donor in good health. Some libraries in this study had Jurkat cell RNA spiked in. CDR3s include the opening cysteine and the closing phenylalanine or tryptophan. Fields, in order: clone size, V gene, J gene, CDR3 protein. Some rows mark clone size as missing; the rest say once, few, many or name a class of expanded clone.

>-|TRBV27|TRBJ2-1
CASTMRGLAGYNEQFF
>-|TRBV6-5|TRBJ2-3
CASKSSGESQYF
>few|TRBV20-1|TRBJ1-4
CSASYATAATNEKLFF
>many|TRBV6-5|TRBJ2-7
CASSLTSRDGSYEQYF
>few|TRBV19|TRBJ1-1
CASSIVGGSTEAFF
>few|TRBV12-3/TRBV12-4|TRBJ2-5
CASSLWGPPQETQYF
>few|TRBV29-1|TRBJ2-7
CSVVSVGSYEQYF
>many|TRBV3-1|TRBJ1-4
CASSQLDTNEKLFF
>many|TRBV4-1|TRBJ2-6
CASSPSTGVGANVLTF
>many|TRBV6-1|TRBJ2-4
CASSEASVSKNIQYF
>many|TRBV6-5|TRBJ1-1
CASSLGRGVGTEAFF
>many|TRBV2|TRBJ1-5
CASRLTESNQPQHF
>many|TRBV20-1|TRBJ2-3
CSATSARAGSADTQYF
>many|TRBV12-3/TRBV12-4|TRBJ1-4
CASRRTGANEKLFF
>many|TRBV30|TRBJ2-6
CAWIPGANVLTF
>many|TRBV27|TRBJ2-7
CASSSRGRIYEQYF
>-|TRBV9|TRBJ1-2
CASSQDGGVRAGTF
>-|TRBV7-9|TRBJ2-1
CASSSPGDEQFF
>many|TRBV6-2/TRBV6-3|TRBJ2-7
CASTKGTGISYEQYF
>many|TRBV7-9|TRBJ2-3
CASSTPGPSTDTQYF
>many|TRBV6-1|TRBJ2-3
CASSEDDTQYF
>many|TRBV5-8|TRBJ2-7
CASTPTSPIYEQYF
>few|TRBV19|TRBJ2-6
CASNDREVSGANVLTF
>many|TRBV4-1|TRBJ1-1
CASSQEGQNTEAFF
>many|TRBV4-3|TRBJ2-1
CASSQYHRGTGNEQFF
>-|TRBV19|TRBJ1-5
CASSIWSDINQPQHF
>-|TRBV7-2|TRBJ1-4
CASSGDRGPFQLANERLFF
>many|TRBV29-1|TRBJ2-7
CSVVAGGGEQYF
>-|TRBV7-6|TRBJ2-5
CASGLVLAERETQYF
>-|TRBV2|TRBJ2-1
CATPGQGIGEQFF
>many|TRBV28|TRBJ2-2
CASSLRPRAGELFF
>-|TRBV19|TRBJ2-7
CASSTQDYYEQYF
>many|TRBV20-1|TRBJ2-2
CSAEDLKLNTGELFF
>many|TRBV5-1|TRBJ1-1
CASSSPGQGGLNTEAFF
>few|TRBV27|TRBJ2-7
CASSPQAGTGYDEQYF
>few|TRBV30|TRBJ1-6
CAWSVGAGNSPLHF
>-|TRBV6-6|TRBJ2-1
CASSSPGLRTPYNEQFF
>many|TRBV7-9|TRBJ2-5
CASSSRTGGRETQYF
>many|TRBV13|TRBJ2-3
CASSWTSGDTDTQYF
>few|TRBV6-5|TRBJ2-2
CASMGGPDTGELFF
>-|TRBV30|TRBJ2-1
CARSEAGGGNEQFF
>many|TRBV7-2|TRBJ2-3
CASSREGMNTQYF
>many|TRBV4-2|TRBJ2-3
CASSQPAGGGTDTQYF
>-|TRBV20-1|TRBJ1-1
CSARDFQVFF
>many|TRBV2|TRBJ2-3
CASSEQGGTDTQYF
>-|TRBV7-8|TRBJ1-4
CASSLAPLSDEKLFF
>-|TRBV30|TRBJ1-4
CAWSVRPTVAGDEKLFF